Detailed here is one T cell receptor beta chain. As yet, its antigen is unknown. This CDR3 is built from 12 residues. Between the trimmed V and J ends, which lost 4 bases and 7 bases, there was a span of 10 bases. Germline V gene lookup returns CDR1 SNHLY and CDR2 FYNNEI. The data were taken from a study of regulatory dendritic cells for organ transplantation. Study findings and constraints: The authors noted considerable between-person heterogeneity in alloreactive memory CD8+ cells.

Profiled with immunoSEQ multiplex PCR; TCRdb holds only in-frame clones, not every one. The sample lists almost 35,000 clones; roughly 89% were seen once. The receptor was derived from a human donor in good health. Sequencing was done on a sample of naive CD4+ T cells from blood. Subset of the sample: CD45RA+ naive T cells. The rearrangement uses TRBV2 and TRBJ1-2; D not resolved. As DNA, the CDR3 is TGTGCCAGCAGTGTGGGAAATATTGGCTACACCTTC. Its translation: CASSVGNIGYTF. The variable domain in full, completed from reference TRBV2 and TRBJ1-2, reads EPEVTQTPSHQVTQMGQEVILRCVPISNHLYFYWYRQILGQKVEFLVSFYNNEISEKSEIFDDQFSVERPDGSNFTLKIRSTKLEDSAMYFCASSVGNIGYTFGSGTRLTVV.